This T cell receptor (beta chain) was captured in a study of STAT3 mutations in large granular lymphocyte leukemia. Study at large: Roughly half the longitudinally sequenced T-LGLL patients had canonical STAT3 mutations. Under 50% of treated T-LGLL patients showed hematologic response to immunosuppression.

Assay: immunoSEQ multiplex PCR; the TCRdb copy retains only in-frame clones and omits some. The sample records roughly 320 clones, around 36% being singletons. This CDR3 has 13 amino acids. Germline lookup yields CDR1 ENHRY and CDR2 SYGVKD. Trimming left V 4 bases short and J 9 bases short, with 16 bases between. In its sample, this clone was seen a few times. Its antigen is undetermined. Findings of the study overall: Every T-cell large granular lymphocyte leukemia patient had at least one immunodominant TCR beta clonotype. After therapy, about 35% of the 18 patients switched clonotypes, all new clones STAT3 wild type. Some patients had persisting codominant clonotypes that could mask small clones.

Sequenced input: peripheral blood mononuclear cells. The rearrangement joins TRBV10-3 to TRBJ2-7; D may correspond to TRBD1 or TRBD2 (6 bases each). This sequence was found in a man between 60 and 75 years old with T-cell large granular lymphocyte leukemia. Some clones in this sample may be carry-over from other donors' samples. CDR3 protein: CAISGGPGAGQYF. In DNA, the CDR3 is TGTGCCATCAGTGGAGGGCCGGGGGCTGGGCAGTACTTC.